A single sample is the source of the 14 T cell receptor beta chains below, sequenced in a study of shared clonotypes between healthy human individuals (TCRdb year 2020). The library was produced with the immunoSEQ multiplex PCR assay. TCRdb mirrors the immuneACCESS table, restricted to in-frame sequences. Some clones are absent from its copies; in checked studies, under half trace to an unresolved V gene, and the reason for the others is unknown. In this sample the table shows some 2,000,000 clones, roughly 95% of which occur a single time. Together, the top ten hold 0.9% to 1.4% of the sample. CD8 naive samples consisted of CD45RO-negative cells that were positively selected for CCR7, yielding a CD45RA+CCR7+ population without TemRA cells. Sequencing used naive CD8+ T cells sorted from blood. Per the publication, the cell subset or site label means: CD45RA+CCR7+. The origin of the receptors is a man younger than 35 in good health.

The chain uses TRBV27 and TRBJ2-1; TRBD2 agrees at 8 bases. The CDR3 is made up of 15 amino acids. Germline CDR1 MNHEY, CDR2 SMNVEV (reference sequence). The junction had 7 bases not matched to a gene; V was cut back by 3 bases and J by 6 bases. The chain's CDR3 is CASSFGAGGLNEQFF. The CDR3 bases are TGTGCCAGCAGTTTTGGGGCGGGAGGACTCAATGAGCAGTTCTTC.

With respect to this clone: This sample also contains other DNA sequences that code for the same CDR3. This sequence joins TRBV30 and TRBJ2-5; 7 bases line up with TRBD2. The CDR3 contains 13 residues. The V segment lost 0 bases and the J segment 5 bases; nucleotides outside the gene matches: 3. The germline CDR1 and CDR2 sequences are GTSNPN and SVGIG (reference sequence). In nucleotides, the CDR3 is TGTGCCTGGAGTGTAGGACTAGAGGAGACCCAGTACTTC. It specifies CAWSVGLEETQYF. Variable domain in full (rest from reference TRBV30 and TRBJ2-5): SQTIHQWPATLVQPVGSPLSLECTVEGTSNPNLYWYRQAAGRGLQLLFYSVGIGQISSEVPQNLSASRPQDRQFILSSKKLLLSDSGFYLCAWSVGLEETQYFGPGTRLLVL.

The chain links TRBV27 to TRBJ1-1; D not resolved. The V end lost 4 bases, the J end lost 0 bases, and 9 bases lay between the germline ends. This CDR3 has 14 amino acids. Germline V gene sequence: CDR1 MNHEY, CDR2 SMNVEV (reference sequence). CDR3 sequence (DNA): TGTGCCAGCAGTTACGGTGGACTGAACACTGAAGCTTTCTTT. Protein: CASSYGGLNTEAFF.

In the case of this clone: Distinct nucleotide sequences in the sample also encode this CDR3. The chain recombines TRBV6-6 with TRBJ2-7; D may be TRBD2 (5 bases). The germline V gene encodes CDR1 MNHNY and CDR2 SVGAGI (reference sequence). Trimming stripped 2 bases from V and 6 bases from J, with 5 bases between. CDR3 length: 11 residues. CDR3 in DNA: TGTGCCAGCAGTTACGAGGGCGAGCAGTACTTC. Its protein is CASSYEGEQYF.

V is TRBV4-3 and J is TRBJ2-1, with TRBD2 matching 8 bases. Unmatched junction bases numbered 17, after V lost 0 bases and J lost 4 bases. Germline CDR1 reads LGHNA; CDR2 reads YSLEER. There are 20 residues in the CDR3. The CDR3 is CASSQDPNTESGRLYNEQFF. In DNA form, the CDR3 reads TGCGCCAGCAGCCAAGATCCCAACACCGAGAGCGGGAGATTATACAATGAGCAGTTCTTC.

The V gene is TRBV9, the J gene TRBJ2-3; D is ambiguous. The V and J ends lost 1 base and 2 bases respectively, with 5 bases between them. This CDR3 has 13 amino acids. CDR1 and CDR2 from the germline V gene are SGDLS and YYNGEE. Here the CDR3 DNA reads TGTGCCAGCAGCGTAACTATCACAGATACGCAGTATTTT. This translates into CASSVTITDTQYF.

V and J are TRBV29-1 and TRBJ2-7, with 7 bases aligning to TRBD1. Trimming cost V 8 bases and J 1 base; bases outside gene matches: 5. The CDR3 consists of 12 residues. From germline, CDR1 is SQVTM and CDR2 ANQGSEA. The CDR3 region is CSLRDSSYEQYF. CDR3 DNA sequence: TGCAGCCTCCGGGACAGTTCCTACGAGCAGTACTTC.

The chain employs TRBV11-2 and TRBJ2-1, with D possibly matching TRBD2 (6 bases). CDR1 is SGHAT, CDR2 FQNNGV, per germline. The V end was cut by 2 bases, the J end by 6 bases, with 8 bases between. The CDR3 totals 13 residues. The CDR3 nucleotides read TGTGCCAGCAGCTTATGGCGGGGCAATGAGCAGTTCTTC. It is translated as CASSLWRGNEQFF. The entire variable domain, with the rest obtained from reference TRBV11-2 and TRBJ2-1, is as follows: EAGVAQSPRYKIIEKRQSVAFWCNPISGHATLYWYQQILGQGPKLLIQFQNNGVVDDSQLPKDRFSAERLKGVDSTLKIQPAKLEDSAVYLCASSLWRGNEQFFGPGTRLTVL.

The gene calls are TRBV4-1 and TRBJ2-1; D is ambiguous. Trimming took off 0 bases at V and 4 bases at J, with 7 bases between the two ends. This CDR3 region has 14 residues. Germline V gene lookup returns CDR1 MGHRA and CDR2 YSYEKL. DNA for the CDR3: TGCGCCAGCAGCCAAGATCGACGATACAATGAGCAGTTCTTC. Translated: CASSQDRRYNEQFF.

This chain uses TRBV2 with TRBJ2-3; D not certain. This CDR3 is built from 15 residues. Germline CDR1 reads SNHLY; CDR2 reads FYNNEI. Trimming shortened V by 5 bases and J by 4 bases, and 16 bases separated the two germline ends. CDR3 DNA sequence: TGTGCCAGCAGTCCGACTCTCGAAGGGCCAGATACGCAGTATTTT. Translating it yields CASSPTLEGPDTQYF.

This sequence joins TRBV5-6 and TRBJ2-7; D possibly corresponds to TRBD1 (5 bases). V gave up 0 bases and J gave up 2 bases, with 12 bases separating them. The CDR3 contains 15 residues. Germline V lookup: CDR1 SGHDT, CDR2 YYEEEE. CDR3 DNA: TGTGCCAGCAGCTTGGGATGGGCAGGGACCTACGAGCAGTACTTC. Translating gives CASSLGWAGTYEQYF.

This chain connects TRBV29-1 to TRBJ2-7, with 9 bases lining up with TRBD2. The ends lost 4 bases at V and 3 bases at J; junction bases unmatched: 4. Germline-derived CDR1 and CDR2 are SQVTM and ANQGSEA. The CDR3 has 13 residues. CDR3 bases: TGCAGCGTTGTGGCTAGCGGGAACTACGAGCAGTACTTC. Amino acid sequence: CSVVASGNYEQYF.

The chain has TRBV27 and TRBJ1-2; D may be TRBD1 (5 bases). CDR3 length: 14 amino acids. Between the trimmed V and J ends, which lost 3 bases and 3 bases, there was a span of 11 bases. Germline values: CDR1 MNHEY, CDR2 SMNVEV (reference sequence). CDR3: CASSFSGTHYGYTF. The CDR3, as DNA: TGTGCCAGCAGTTTCTCAGGGACCCACTATGGCTACACCTTC.

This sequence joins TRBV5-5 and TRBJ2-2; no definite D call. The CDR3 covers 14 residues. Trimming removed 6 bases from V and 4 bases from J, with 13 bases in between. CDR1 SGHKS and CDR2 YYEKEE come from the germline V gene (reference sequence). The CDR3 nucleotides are TGTGCCAGCAACACATTGGGTGGCACCGGGGAGCTGTTTTTT. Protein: CASNTLGGTGELFF.